This T cell receptor (beta chain) was observed in a study of shared clonotypes between healthy human individuals. The material for each subset, its genomic DNA, was split evenly across several immunoSEQ plates. Sequenced by immunoSEQ multiplex PCR; TCRdb stores in-frame clones only, minus some. The table lists approximately 95,000 clones, less than 80% of them singletons. With 9 bases clipped from V and 4 bases from J, the junction kept 8 bases outside the gene matches. This CDR3 has 14 residues. CDR1 is LNHDA and CDR2 is SQIVND in the germline V gene (reference sequence). Healthy HIV-negative adults without recent acute infections or vaccinations served as donors. Study-level results: When compared with the clonotypes that were shared by all four sorted-subset donors, the non-shared clonotypes turned out to have lower generation probabilities. Estimated richness was generally greater in naive than memory subsets.

Comment on this clone: Antigen unknown.

This clonotype originated in a man aged 25 to 40 in good health. Sequencing was done on a sample of memory CD8+ T cells sorted from blood. Subset: CD45RO+ cells pooled with CCR7-negative TemRA cells. The chain joins TRBV19 to TRBJ1-2, with 10 bases lining up with TRBD1. The CDR3 loop is CASLRTGGSYGYTF. The CDR3 DNA is TGTGCCAGCTTACGGACAGGGGGATCCTATGGCTACACCTTC.